One sample yielded the 30 T cell receptor beta chains listed below, sequenced in a study of regulatory T cells in long-lasting Graves disease. This sample's time point: newly diagnosed GD, antithyroid drugs for less than 3 months. PBMC-derived RNA was used for the TCR library. Arm-PCR of CDR3 regions and iRepertoire HTBI primers were the basis on which TCR beta libraries were built. One entry per CDR3 protein, called by TCRdb with MiXCR from the multiplex PCR reads. The sample has about 320,000 distinct CDR3 sequences; about a sixth are singletons. The sample was peripheral blood mononuclear cells (PBMCs), taken at new diagnosis, from a patient treated with antithyroid drugs. Receptors originate from a female donor with Graves disease.

The CDR3 loop reads CASSLSDYFNNEQFF. The CDR3 region has the DNA TGCGCCAGCAGCTTGAGTGATTATTTTAACAATGAGCAGTTCTTC. The chain has TRBV5-1 and TRBJ2-1; no reliable D call. The CDR3 covers 15 residues. Germline V gene lookup returns CDR1 SGHRS and CDR2 YFSETQ. The germline V and J ends were trimmed by 1 base and 5 bases, with 13 bases remaining between them.

V and J are TRBV29-1 and TRBJ2-7; D may be TRBD2 (6 bases). The CDR3 is 12 amino acids. Germline lookup yields CDR1 SQVTM and CDR2 ANQGSEA. Trimming took off 7 bases at V and 5 bases at J, with 15 bases between the two ends. CDR3: CSATTRGNEQYF. The CDR3 region has the DNA TGCAGCGCGACGACTAGGGGTAACGAGCAGTACTTC.

The sample holds many counts of this clonotype. The chain carries TRBV2 and TRBJ2-7, with D possibly matching TRBD2 (6 bases). This CDR3 has 19 amino acids. V dropped 0 bases and J dropped 2 bases, with 23 bases sitting between them. Germline V gene data show CDR1 as SNHLY and CDR2 as FYNNEI. CDR3 coding DNA: TGTGCCAGCAGTGAAGCGGATATGAGTGTCGGGACTGCACCCTACGAGCAGTACTTC. Amino acids: CASSEADMSVGTAPYEQYF.

This clonotype was counted at least ten times. This chain uses TRBV11-2 with TRBJ2-5, with unresolved D. The CDR3 is made up of 14 amino acids. In germline, CDR1 is SGHAT, CDR2 FQNNGV. V was trimmed by 0 bases and J by 6 bases, leaving 11 bases between them. CDR3 amino acids: CASSLEVVKQTQYF. The CDR3 nucleotides read TGTGCCAGCAGCTTAGAGGTAGTCAAGCAGACCCAGTACTTC.

V and J are TRBV28 and TRBJ2-2; D is possibly TRBD1 or TRBD2 (6 bases each). The V end lost 5 bases, the J end lost 1 base, and 14 bases lay between the germline ends. Germline V gives CDR1 MDHEN, CDR2 SYDVKM. The CDR3 contains 16 residues. CDR3: CASSPPGGGNTGELFF. In nucleotides, the CDR3 is TGTGCCAGCAGTCCCCCCGGAGGGGGGAACACCGGGGAGCTGTTTTTT.

This clonotype was observed many times. The chain has TRBV11-3 and TRBJ2-7; TRBD1 might be the D (5 bases). Germline CDR1 reads SGHNT; CDR2 reads YENEEA. V lost 6 bases, J lost 2 bases, and 14 bases lay in between. There are 14 residues in the CDR3. CDR3 in amino acids: CASSQGGIAYEQYF. The CDR3 bases are TGTGCCAGCAGTCAGGGCGGAATCGCCTACGAGCAGTACTTC.

The genes are TRBV9 and TRBJ1-1; 8 nucleotides match TRBD1. Per the germline V gene, CDR1 is SGDLS and CDR2 is YYNGEE. Trimming at V came to 4 bases and at J to 1 base, leaving 9 bases not matched to a gene. This CDR3 spans 16 amino acids. The chain's CDR3 is CASSPTGGLTNTEAFF. The CDR3 DNA follows: TGTGCCAGCAGCCCAACAGGGGGGCTTACGAACACTGAAGCTTTCTTT.

This chain uses TRBV20-1 with TRBJ2-7; D remains unclear. V shed 1 base and J shed 5 bases, with 9 bases lying between them. Germline assignment: CDR1 DFQATT and CDR2 SNEGSKA (reference sequence). CDR3 length equals 12 residues. In nucleotides, the CDR3 is TGCAGTGCTAGAGTTCCTGGTAACGAGCAGTACTTC. Translated: CSARVPGNEQYF.

This clonotype was picked up many times. The chain combines TRBV20-1 with TRBJ2-4; 7 nucleotides align to TRBD2. From germline, CDR1 is DFQATT and CDR2 SNEGSKA (reference sequence). CDR3 length: 13 residues. The V and J ends lost 4 bases and 7 bases, in that order; junction bases with no gene match: 7. CDR3 loop: CSANSGGRNIQYF. The CDR3 DNA sequence: TGCAGTGCTAACTCGGGGGGAAGGAACATTCAGTACTTC.

This clonotype was recorded many times. The chain has TRBV9 and TRBJ2-7; 11 positions agree with TRBD2. The germline V gene encodes CDR1 SGDLS and CDR2 YYNGEE. Losses at the gene ends were 0 bases for V and 1 base for J; bases not matched to a gene: 9. The CDR3 length is 18 residues. CDR3 in amino acids: CASSVDIAGGPASYEQYF. The CDR3 bases are TGTGCCAGCAGCGTAGATATAGCGGGAGGGCCAGCATCCTACGAGCAGTACTTC. The full variable domain, completed using reference TRBV9 and TRBJ2-7, is DSGVTQTPKHLITATGQRVTLRCSPRSGDLSVYWYQQSLDQGLQFLIQYYNGEERAKGNILERFSAQQFPDLHSELNLSSLELGDSALYFCASSVDIAGGPASYEQYFGPGTRLTVT.

This clonotype was observed a few times. This chain connects TRBV9 to TRBJ2-4, with no clear D. Deletions cut 6 bases from V and 0 bases from J, with 16 bases between. Germline CDR1 reads SGDLS; CDR2 reads YYNGEE. The CDR3 loop spans 16 amino acids. CDR3 DNA: TGTGCCAGCACCCAACGGGCAGACCTAGCCAAAAACATTCAGTACTTC. It codes for CASTQRADLAKNIQYF.

The chain combines TRBV6-2 or TRBV6-3 with TRBJ2-3, with a tentative D call TRBD1 (5 bases). V was trimmed by 7 bases and J by 6 bases, leaving 5 bases between them. Germline V lookup: CDR1 MNHEY, CDR2 SVGEGT. The CDR3 is 10 amino acids. CDR3 amino acids: CASTGDTQYF. CDR3 in DNA: TGTGCCAGCACAGGGGATACGCAGTATTTT.

The chain uses TRBV6-2 or TRBV6-3 and TRBJ2-7; 9 nucleotides line up with TRBD1. Germline V gene sequence: CDR1 MNHEY, CDR2 SVGEGT. There are 13 residues in the CDR3. The J segment lost 5 bases and the V segment lost 2 bases, leaving 1 base of the junction unmatched. This CDR3 reads CASSYGTGNEQYF. CDR3 coding DNA: TGTGCCAGCAGTTACGGGACAGGGAACGAGCAGTACTTC.

The chain recombines TRBV7-2 with TRBJ2-3, with TRBD2 identical over 9 bases. The length of the CDR3 is 17 residues. V lost 2 bases, J lost 2 bases, and 8 bases stayed unmatched. Germline V gene sequence: CDR1 SGHTA, CDR2 FQGNSA. As DNA, the CDR3 is TGTGCCAGCAGCTTAAACCCTAGCGGGACATCCACAGATACGCAGTATTTT. Translation: CASSLNPSGTSTDTQYF.

This clonotype appeared many times. The chain employs TRBV7-9 and TRBJ1-4; no clear D. Looked up from germline, CDR1 is SEHNR and CDR2 is FQNEAQ (reference sequence). The length of the CDR3 is 14 residues. Trimming left V 4 bases short and J 8 bases short, with 14 bases between. The CDR3 DNA is TGTGCCAGCAGCTCCGGGAGGGAGGAAGAAAAACTGTTTTTT. Residues: CASSSGREEEKLFF.

Many counts were recorded for this clonotype. The chain couples TRBV27 to TRBJ2-1; D possibly corresponds to TRBD2 (6 bases). The CDR3 is 14 amino acids. Germline V lookup: CDR1 MNHEY, CDR2 SMNVEV (reference sequence). The V end lost 3 bases, the J end lost 6 bases, and 12 bases lay between the germline ends. Written as DNA, the CDR3 is TGTGCCAGCAGTTTTCGCGGGGACCTCAATGAGCAGTTCTTC. It yields the protein CASSFRGDLNEQFF.

This sequence joins TRBV11-3 and TRBJ2-1; D remains unclear. The V gene's germline CDR1 is SGHNT and CDR2 YENEEA. Trimming took 1 base from V and 6 from J, leaving 7 bases between them. This CDR3 spans 13 amino acids. The CDR3 here is CASSLVAGNEQFF. CDR3 bases: TGTGCCAGCAGCTTAGTGGCCGGCAATGAGCAGTTCTTC.

This clonotype was seen a handful of times. The chain recombines TRBV6-1 with TRBJ1-1; 9 bases agree with TRBD1. CDR3 size: 18 residues. In germline, CDR1 is MNHNS, CDR2 SASEGT. Trimming cost V 10 bases and J 0 bases; bases outside gene matches: 18. Written as DNA, the CDR3 is TGTGCCACTCACCTAATCCCCACAGGGGGCCGGATGAACACTGAAGCTTTCTTT. Translating it yields CATHLIPTGGRMNTEAFF.

The sample holds many counts of this clonotype. The chain joins TRBV5-6 to TRBJ2-5; TRBD1 might be the D (6 bases). The CDR3 length is 14 residues. CDR1 and CDR2 from the germline V gene are SGHDT and YYEEEE. Trimming shortened V by 0 bases and J by 4 bases, and 10 bases separated the two germline ends. CDR3: CASSLVGAGETQYF. The CDR3, as DNA: TGTGCCAGCAGCTTGGTGGGGGCGGGAGAGACCCAGTACTTC.

This clonotype turned up a few times. The CDR3 loop is CASSIEAGGNYEQYF. The DNA of the CDR3 is TGTGCCAGTAGTATAGAAGCGGGAGGGAACTACGAGCAGTACTTC. This chain joins TRBV19 and TRBJ2-7, with 10 bases lining up with TRBD2. The J segment lost 3 bases and the V segment lost 0 bases, leaving 2 bases of the junction unmatched. Germline CDR1 is LNHDA and CDR2 is SQIVND (reference sequence). This CDR3 comprises 15 residues.

This clonotype occurred many times. This chain's CDR3 is CASGPVGNTIYF. CDR3 DNA: TGTGCTAGTGGGCCCGTAGGAAACACCATATATTTT. The rearrangement uses TRBV12-5 and TRBJ1-3, with D hard to call. The CDR3 extends over 12 amino acids. Germline lookup yields CDR1 LGHNT and CDR2 FRNRAP. V gave up 6 bases and J gave up 4 bases, with 7 bases separating them. The variable domain in full, with the rest retrieved from reference TRBV12-5 and TRBJ1-3, is DARVTQTPRHKVTEMGQEVTMRCQPILGHNTVFWYRQTMMQGLELLAYFRNRAPLDDSGMPKDRFSAEMPDATLATLKIQPSEPRDSAVYFCASGPVGNTIYFGEGSWLTVV.

The chain joins TRBV6-5 to TRBJ1-2, with TRBD1 as a possible D gene (5 bases). This CDR3 comprises 16 residues. Trimming removed 2 bases from V and 4 bases from J, with 17 bases in between. The germline gives CDR1 MNHEY, CDR2 SVGAGI. CDR3 coding DNA: TGTGCCAGCAGTTACGAGAAGGGGTCTGTAAGCTATGGCTACACCTTC. It is translated as CASSYEKGSVSYGYTF.

This clonotype was counted many times. This sequence joins TRBV30 and TRBJ1-1; D gene ambiguous. The CDR3 totals 14 residues. V lost 1 base to trimming and J lost 6 bases, with 15 bases between them. The germline gives CDR1 GTSNPN, CDR2 SVGIG (reference sequence). DNA for the CDR3: TGTGCCTGGAGTGGAGTAGGAGGGTGGGCTGAAGCTTTCTTT. Translated, it gives CAWSGVGGWAEAFF.

This clonotype was found a few times. J is TRBJ2-5 and V is TRBV5-1; perhaps TRBD2 as D (5 bases). Germline CDR1 SGHRS, CDR2 YFSETQ. Deletions cut 4 bases from V and 4 bases from J, with 14 bases between. The CDR3 sequence is 14 residues long. The CDR3, as DNA: TGCGCCAGCAGCACCGGAACCGCGGGAGAGACCCAGTACTTC. This sequence encodes CASSTGTAGETQYF.

This clonotype was counted many times. The J gene is TRBJ2-3, the V gene TRBV12-3 or TRBV12-4; 7 bases map to TRBD1. V was clipped by 4 bases and J by 5 bases; unmatched bases: 9. The CDR3 totals 15 residues. The CDR3: CASSSQKGAGDTQYF. The CDR3 nucleotides read TGTGCCAGCAGTTCCCAGAAGGGGGCTGGAGATACGCAGTATTTT.

This clonotype was seen at least ten times. The rearrangement uses TRBV15 and TRBJ2-5; 9 nucleotides agree with TRBD2. Trimming took 0 bases from V and 5 from J; bases not matched to a gene: 7. This CDR3 spans 16 amino acids. CDR1 and CDR2 (germline): LNHNV, YYDKDF (reference sequence). CDR3 loop: CATSRDSAGGSETQYF. CDR3 DNA: TGTGCCACCAGCAGAGATAGTGCGGGAGGGTCGGAGACCCAGTACTTC.

This clonotype was found many times. The CDR3 spells CASSVMGQGHEKLFF. In DNA form, the CDR3 reads TGCGCCAGCAGCGTAATGGGACAGGGTCATGAAAAACTGTTTTTT. The chain has TRBV5-1 and TRBJ1-4; 9 bases align to TRBD1. This CDR3 has 15 residues. In germline, CDR1 is SGHRS, CDR2 YFSETQ. V shed 4 bases, J shed 6 bases, and the junction held 7 bases outside the gene matches.

This rearrangement joins TRBV24-1 to TRBJ2-2; 7 nucleotides match TRBD1. This CDR3 is 17 amino acids long. Germline CDR1 reads KGHDR; CDR2 reads SFDVKD. V shed 0 bases, J shed 5 bases, and the junction held 8 bases outside the gene matches. The CDR3 DNA reads as TGTGCCACCAGTGATTTGCAAGGGGACAGTAAGACCGGGGAGCTGTTTTTT. Residues: CATSDLQGDSKTGELFF.

The rearrangement uses TRBV19 and TRBJ2-1, with a possible D match to TRBD2 (6 bases). The length of the CDR3 is 17 residues. Between the trimmed V and J ends, which lost 1 base and 4 bases, there was a span of 17 bases. Germline V gene lookup returns CDR1 LNHDA and CDR2 SQIVND (reference sequence). Here the CDR3 DNA reads TGTGCCAGTAGTATAGCCCCGGGGGTTAGCGTTTACAATGAGCAGTTCTTC. Amino acid sequence: CASSIAPGVSVYNEQFF.

This clonotype was recorded a few times. The chain couples TRBV7-9 to TRBJ1-1, with a tentative D call TRBD1 (6 bases). V lost 4 bases and J 4 bases, leaving 16 bases between the germline ends. CDR1 is SEHNR and CDR2 is FQNEAQ in the germline V gene (reference sequence). The CDR3 sequence is 15 residues long. The CDR3 region has the DNA TGTGCCAGCAGCTGGGCCCTAGGGGGGGGCACTGAAGCTTTCTTT. Its translation: CASSWALGGGTEAFF.